One T cell receptor beta chain is described in this entry. Its antigen is as yet unknown. The protocol was immunoSEQ multiplex PCR, while the TCRdb copy is restricted to in-frame clones and leaves out a portion. The sample has roughly 58,000 clones; 75% to 90% are singletons. The record originates from a study of OX40 agonist ivuxolimab in advanced cancers. About the study: It was ivuxolimab, an agonistic anti-OX40 (CD134) antibody, that patients were treated with. One hepatocellular carcinoma and a couple of cutaneous melanoma patients partially responded. Notes on the study in general: There were, on average, more expanded clones in CD8+ T cells than in CD4+. Certain nonresponders likewise exhibited a low normalized T-cell clonal expansion.

CDR1 is SNHLY, CDR2 FYNNEI, per germline. The CDR3 runs 14 residues. V lost 3 bases, J lost 5 bases, and 4 bases stayed unmatched. This chain uses TRBV2 with TRBJ2-7; 10 positions match TRBD1. This receptor was identified in an adult with an advanced solid tumor such as melanoma, head and neck, liver or kidney cancer. Sequencing used CD4+ or CD8+ T cells sorted from blood, obtained in a trial of the OX40 agonist ivuxolimab. This CDR3 reads CASSETGGRDEQYF. The CDR3 DNA reads as TGTGCCAGCAGTGAGACAGGGGGCCGGGACGAGCAGTACTTC.